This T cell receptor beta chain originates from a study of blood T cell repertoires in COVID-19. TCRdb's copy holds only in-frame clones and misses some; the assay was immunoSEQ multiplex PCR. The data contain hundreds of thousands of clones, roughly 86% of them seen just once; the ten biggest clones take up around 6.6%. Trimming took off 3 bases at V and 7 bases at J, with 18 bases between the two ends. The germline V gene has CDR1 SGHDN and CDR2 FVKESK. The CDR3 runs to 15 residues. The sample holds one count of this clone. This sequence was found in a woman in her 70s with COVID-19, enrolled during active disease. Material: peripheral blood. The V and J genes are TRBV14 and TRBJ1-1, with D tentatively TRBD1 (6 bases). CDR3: CASSQVGRGADEAFF. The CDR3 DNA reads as TGTGCCAGCAGCCAGGTCGGACGGGGGGCGGATGAAGCTTTCTTT.